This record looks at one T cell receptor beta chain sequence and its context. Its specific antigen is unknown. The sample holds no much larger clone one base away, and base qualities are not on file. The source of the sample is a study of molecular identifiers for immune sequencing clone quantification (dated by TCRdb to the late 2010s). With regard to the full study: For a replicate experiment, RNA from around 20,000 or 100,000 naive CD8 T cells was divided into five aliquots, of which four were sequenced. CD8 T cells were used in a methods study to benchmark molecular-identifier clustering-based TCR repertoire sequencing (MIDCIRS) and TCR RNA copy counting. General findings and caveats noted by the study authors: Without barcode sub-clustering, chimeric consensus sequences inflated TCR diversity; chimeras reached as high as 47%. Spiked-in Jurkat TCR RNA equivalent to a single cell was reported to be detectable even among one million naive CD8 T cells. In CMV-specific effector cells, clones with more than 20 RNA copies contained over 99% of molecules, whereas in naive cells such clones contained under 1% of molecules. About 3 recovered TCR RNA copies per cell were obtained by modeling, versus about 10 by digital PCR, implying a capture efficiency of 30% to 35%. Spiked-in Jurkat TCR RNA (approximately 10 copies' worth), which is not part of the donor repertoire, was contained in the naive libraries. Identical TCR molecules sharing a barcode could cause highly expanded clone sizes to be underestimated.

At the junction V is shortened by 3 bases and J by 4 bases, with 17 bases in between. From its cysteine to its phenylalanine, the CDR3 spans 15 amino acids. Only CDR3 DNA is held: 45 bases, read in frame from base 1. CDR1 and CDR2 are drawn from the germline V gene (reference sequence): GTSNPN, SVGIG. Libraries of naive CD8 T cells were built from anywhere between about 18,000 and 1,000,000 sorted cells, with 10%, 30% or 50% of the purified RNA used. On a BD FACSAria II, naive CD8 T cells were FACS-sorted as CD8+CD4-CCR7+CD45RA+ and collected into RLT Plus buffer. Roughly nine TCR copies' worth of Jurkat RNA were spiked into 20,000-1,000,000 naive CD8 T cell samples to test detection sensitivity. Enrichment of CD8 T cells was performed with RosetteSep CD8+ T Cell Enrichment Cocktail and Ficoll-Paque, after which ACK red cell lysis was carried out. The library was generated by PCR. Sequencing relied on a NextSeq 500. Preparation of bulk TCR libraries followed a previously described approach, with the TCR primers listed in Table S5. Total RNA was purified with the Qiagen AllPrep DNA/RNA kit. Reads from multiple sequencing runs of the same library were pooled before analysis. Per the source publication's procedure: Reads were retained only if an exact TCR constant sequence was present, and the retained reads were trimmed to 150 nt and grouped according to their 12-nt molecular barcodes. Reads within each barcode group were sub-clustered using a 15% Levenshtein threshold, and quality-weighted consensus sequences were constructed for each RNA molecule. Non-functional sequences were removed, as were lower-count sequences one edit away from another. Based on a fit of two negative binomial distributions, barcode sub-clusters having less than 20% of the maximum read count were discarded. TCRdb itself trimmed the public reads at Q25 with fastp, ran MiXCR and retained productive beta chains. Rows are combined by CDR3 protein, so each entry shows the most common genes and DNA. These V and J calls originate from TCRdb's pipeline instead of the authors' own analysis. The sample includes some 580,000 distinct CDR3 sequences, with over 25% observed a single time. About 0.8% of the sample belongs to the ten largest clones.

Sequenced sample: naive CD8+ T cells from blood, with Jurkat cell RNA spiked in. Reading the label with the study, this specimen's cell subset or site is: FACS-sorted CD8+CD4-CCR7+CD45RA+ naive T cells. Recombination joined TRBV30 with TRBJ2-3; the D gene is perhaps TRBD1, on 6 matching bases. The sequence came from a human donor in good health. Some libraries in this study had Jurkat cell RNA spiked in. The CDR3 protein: CAWSNPGQVADTQYF. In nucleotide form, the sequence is TGTGCCTGGAGCAACCCGGGACAAGTCGCAGATACGCAGTATTTT.